The next 10 T cell receptor beta chains were all read from a single sample in a study of T cells in localized non-small cell lung cancer. Produced via immunoSEQ multiplex PCR; TCRdb's table is partial and in-frame only. This sample has approximately 14,000 clones, with about nine tenths found just once. The sequencing used peripheral blood mononuclear cells, collected before any cancer treatment. The receptors come from a man between 40 and 69 years old with stage III lung adenocarcinoma.

The chain links TRBV28 to TRBJ2-7; D tentatively reads TRBD1 or TRBD2 (5 bases each). The CDR3 has 13 residues. The germline gives CDR1 MDHEN, CDR2 SYDVKM. V lost 8 bases and J lost 2, with 13 bases in between. The CDR3 DNA sequence: TGTGCCAGCGCCGGGGCCGGGACCTACGAGCAGTACTTC. This sequence encodes CASAGAGTYEQYF.

The chain links TRBV7-9 to TRBJ2-7, with unresolved D. Germline values: CDR1 SEHNR, CDR2 FQNEAQ (reference sequence). The CDR3 contains 11 residues. The ends were cut back, 5 bases at V and 6 bases at J, with 8 bases in the middle. CDR3 in amino acids: CASSLAAEQYF. CDR3 nucleotides: TGTGCCAGCAGCCTCGCCGCCGAGCAGTACTTC. Drawing the rest from reference TRBV7-9 and TRBJ2-7, the complete variable domain is DTGVSQNPRHKITKRGQNVTFRCDPISEHNRLYWYRQTLGQGPEFLTYFQNEAQLEKSRLLSDRFSAERPKGSFSTLEIQRTEQGDSAMYLCASSLAAEQYFGPGTRLTVT.

The chain couples TRBV29-1 to TRBJ2-5; 9 bases align to TRBD2. This CDR3 has 17 residues. Germline V gives CDR1 SQVTM, CDR2 ANQGSEA. Losses at the gene ends were 1 base for V and 0 bases for J; bases not matched to a gene: 9. The CDR3 here is CSVEGVRLAGYQETQYF. CDR3 DNA: TGCAGCGTTGAAGGCGTCCGGCTAGCGGGGTACCAAGAGACCCAGTACTTC.

This clone is a singleton in its sample. The chain joins TRBV27 to TRBJ2-3; D is unresolved. CDR1 MNHEY and CDR2 SMNVEV come from the germline V gene (reference sequence). This CDR3 has 14 residues. Between the trimmed V and J ends, which lost 3 bases and 2 bases, there was a span of 9 bases. The CDR3 coding sequence is TGTGCCAGCAGTTTCTACACAGACACAGATACGCAGTATTTT. This translates into CASSFYTDTDTQYF.

The rearrangement links TRBV28 to TRBJ1-1; TRBD1 might be the D (5 bases). Germline V gene lookup returns CDR1 MDHEN and CDR2 SYDVKM. Deletions cut 6 bases from V and 0 bases from J, with 11 bases between. The CDR3 runs 14 residues. DNA for the CDR3: TGTGCCAGCAGCCGCGGAGGGGTGAACACTGAAGCTTTCTTT. Residues: CASSRGGVNTEAFF.

As concerns this clone: The junction and the germline gene differ at one end; a read error may be behind it. Other DNA sequences from this sample encode an identical CDR3 as well. The V gene is TRBV7-6, the J gene TRBJ1-5; D unclear. Per germline, CDR1 SGHVS and CDR2 FNYEAQ. The CDR3 spans 15 residues. The CDR3 coding sequence is TGTGCCAGCAGCTTAGCGGGGAACAGCAATCAGCCCCAACATTTT. Translation gives CASSLAGNSNQPQHF.

The J gene is TRBJ2-7, the V gene TRBV11-2, with 8 bases that match TRBD1. CDR1 and CDR2 (germline): SGHAT, FQNNGV. The V segment lost 5 bases and the J segment 2 bases; nucleotides outside the gene matches: 8. The CDR3 covers 15 residues. The DNA for the CDR3 is TGTGCCAGCAGCCGATGGGGACAGGTTACCTACGAGCAGTACTTC. Translation gives CASSRWGQVTYEQYF.

V is TRBV20-1 and J is TRBJ1-4; D uncertain. V shed 3 bases and J shed 10 bases, with 9 bases lying between them. Germline V gene data show CDR1 as DFQATT and CDR2 as SNEGSKA (reference sequence). The CDR3 has 11 amino acids. The CDR3 is CSASAGGKLFF. CDR3 DNA sequence: TGCAGTGCTAGCGCGGGTGGAAAACTGTTTTTT.

The chain combines TRBV11-2 with TRBJ2-1; D unclear. There are 13 residues in the CDR3. Germline V gene data show CDR1 as SGHAT and CDR2 as FQNNGV. V gave up 2 bases and J gave up 9 bases, with 11 bases separating them. The CDR3 bases are TGTGCCAGCAGCTTATCTTCCGCTACTGAGCAGTTCTTC. It specifies CASSLSSATEQFF.

This clone appeared a few times. This chain uses TRBV28 with TRBJ1-4, with D unclear. V lost 4 bases and J lost 7, with 7 bases in between. CDR1 MDHEN and CDR2 SYDVKM come from the germline V gene. The CDR3 runs 12 residues. The CDR3 region has the DNA TGTGCCAGCAGTTCTGGTATTGAAAAACTGTTTTTT. It is translated as CASSSGIEKLFF.